Detailed here is one TCR beta chain. Trimming removed 2 bases at V and 2 bases at J, with 13 bases between. Germline lookup yields CDR1 SGHAT and CDR2 FQNNGV. The length of the CDR3 is 15 residues. This record comes from a study of cytotoxic CD8 clonotypes in ibrutinib-treated CLL. Study summary: Of the patients, over ten were relapsed/refractory, about 15 treatment-naive and some 17 IGHV unmutated. Samples showed on average about 260,000 productive templates and about 100,000 productive rearrangements. Overall, 25 or so responses were partial and 2 complete; following median approximately 65 months, 14 patients stayed remitted and 12 progressed.

Repertoires were generated with immunoSEQ multiplex PCR, while TCRdb's copy carries only in-frame clones and drops some. This sample has approximately 340,000 clones; roughly 67% occur once, and the top ten carry about 5.9%. The material was PBMCs, obtained after 36 months of ibrutinib treatment. The chain employs TRBV11-2 and TRBJ2-7; TRBD1 might be the D (5 bases). This receptor was identified in a human donor with chronic lymphocytic leukemia. The CDR3 loop is CASSLPLAGPYEQYF. The CDR3 DNA follows: TGTGCCAGCAGCTTACCTCTGGCAGGGCCCTACGAGCAGTACTTC.